The clone carrying this T cell receptor (beta chain) was counted only a few times. Its cognate antigen is unknown. This CDR3 has 14 amino acids. CDR1 is DFQATT and CDR2 is SNEGSKA in the germline V gene (reference sequence). Trimming left V 4 bases short and J 4 bases short, with 14 bases between. This specimen comes from a study of T-cell memory formation after mild COVID-19. Overall study: TCR clusters were mostly confined to one donor each.

TCRdb fed the 5' RACE reads into MiXCR, producing one record per CDR3 protein. The sample holds around 150,000 distinct CDR3 sequences; more than 12% are singletons and the top ten take 13% to 15%. Study findings and constraints: Specificity for SARS-CoV-2 was not confirmed among the second-wave clones peaking on day 37. The main location of contracting CD4+ clones was CM and EM, and that of contracting CD8+ clones was EMRA. Certain responding clones were present in pre-infection memory, suggesting participation of cross-reactive memory.

This TCR was recovered from an adult woman who had mild COVID-19 (a few samples of this study predate the infection). Cell type and time point are not known. Sequenced sample: PBMCs or a T cell subset sorted from them (not recorded which). The chain joins TRBV20-1 to TRBJ2-1; perhaps TRBD1 as D (6 bases). CDR3 sequence (DNA): TGCAGTGCTAACGAGGGGGTTCGTTACAATGAGCAGTTCTTC. This translates into CSANEGVRYNEQFF.